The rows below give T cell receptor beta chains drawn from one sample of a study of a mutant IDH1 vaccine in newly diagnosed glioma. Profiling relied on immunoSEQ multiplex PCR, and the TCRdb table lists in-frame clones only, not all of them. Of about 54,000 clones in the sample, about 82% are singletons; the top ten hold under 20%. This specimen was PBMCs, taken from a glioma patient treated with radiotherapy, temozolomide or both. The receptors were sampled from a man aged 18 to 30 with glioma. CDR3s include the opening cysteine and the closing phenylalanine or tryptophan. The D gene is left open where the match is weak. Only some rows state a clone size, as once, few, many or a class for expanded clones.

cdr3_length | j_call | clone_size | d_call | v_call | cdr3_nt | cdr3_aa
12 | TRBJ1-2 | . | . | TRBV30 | TGTGCCTGGAGTATGTCGTCCTATGGCTACACCTTC | CAWSMSSYGYTF
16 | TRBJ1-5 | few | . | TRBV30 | TGTGCCTGGAGTGTACCCAGGGGTATGGGCAATCAGCCCCAGCATTTT | CAWSVPRGMGNQPQHF
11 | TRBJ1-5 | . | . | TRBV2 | TGTGCCAGCAGTGAATCCTCGTCCCAGCATTTT | CASSESSSQHF
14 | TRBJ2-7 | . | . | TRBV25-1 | TGTGCCAGCAGTGACGCGGGTAAACAGGACGAGCAGTACTTC | CASSDAGKQDEQYF
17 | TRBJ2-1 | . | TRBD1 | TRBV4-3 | TGCGCCAGCAGCCGGCAAGGATGGGACAGCCTTTACAATGAGCAGTTCTTC | CASSRQGWDSLYNEQFF
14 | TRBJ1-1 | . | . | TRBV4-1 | TGCGCCAGCAGCCCCGAAGCGCGAGGGACTGAAGCTTTCTTT | CASSPEARGTEAFF
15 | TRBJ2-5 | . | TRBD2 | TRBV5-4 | TGTGCCAGCAGCCCGGGACTAGGAGGGTCGGAGACCCAGTACTTC | CASSPGLGGSETQYF
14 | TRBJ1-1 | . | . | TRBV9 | TGTGCCAGCAGCGTAGGTGAGGTGAACACTGAAGCTTTCTTT | CASSVGEVNTEAFF
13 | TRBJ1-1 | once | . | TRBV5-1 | TGCGCCAGCAGCGGGCCATCGAACACTGAAGCTTTCTTT | CASSGPSNTEAFF
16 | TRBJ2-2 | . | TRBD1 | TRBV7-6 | TGTGCCAGCAGCTTACCCGGGACAGGGGGAACCGGGGAGCTGTTTTTT | CASSLPGTGGTGELFF
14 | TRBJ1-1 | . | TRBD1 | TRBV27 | TGTGCCAGCAGGGACAGGGGAGGGGAAACTGAAGCTTTCTTT | CASRDRGGETEAFF
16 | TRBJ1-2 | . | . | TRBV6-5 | TGTGCCAGCAGTTACGGGCTTGGGGGGCGAGACTATGGCTACACCTTC | CASSYGLGGRDYGYTF
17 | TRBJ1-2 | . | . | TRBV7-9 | TGTGCCAGCAGCTTTGGCACAGTGAAGGTTGGGAACTATGGCTACACCTTC | CASSFGTVKVGNYGYTF
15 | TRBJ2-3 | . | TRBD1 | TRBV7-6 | TGTGCCAGCAGCTTAGCGACAGGGGGCACAGATACGCAGTATTTT | CASSLATGGTDTQYF
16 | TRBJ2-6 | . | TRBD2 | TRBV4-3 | TGCGCCAGCAGCCCTATTGGGACTACCGGGGCCAACGTCCTGACTTTC | CASSPIGTTGANVLTF
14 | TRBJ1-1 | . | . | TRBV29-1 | TGCAGCGTAGACCACCGGGAGATTAACACTGAAGCTTTCTTT | CSVDHREINTEAFF
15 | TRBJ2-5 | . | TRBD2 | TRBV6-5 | TGTGCCAGCAGTTACTCGACTAGCGGGCGAGAGACCCAGTACTTC | CASSYSTSGRETQYF
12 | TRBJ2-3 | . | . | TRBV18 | TGTGCCAGCTCACTCCAGGGTGGGATGCAGTATTTT | CASSLQGGMQYF
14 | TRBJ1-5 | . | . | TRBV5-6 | TGTGCCAGCAGCTTGGCCACAGCCCAATGGCCCCAGCATTTT | CASSLATAQWPQHF
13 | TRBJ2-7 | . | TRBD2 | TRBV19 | TGTGCCAGTACTCCCGGGACTATCTACGAGCAGTACTTC | CASTPGTIYEQYF
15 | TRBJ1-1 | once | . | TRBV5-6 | TGTGCCAGCAGCTTGCCGGGGTTGGGGAACACTGAAGCTTTCTTT | CASSLPGLGNTEAFF
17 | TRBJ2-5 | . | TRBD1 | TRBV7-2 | TGTGCCAGCAGCTTAGTTTCTGGGACAGGGGGCGGGGAGACCCAGTACTTC | CASSLVSGTGGGETQYF
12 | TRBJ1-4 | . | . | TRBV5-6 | TGTGCCAGCAGCTCCCGAGTAGGGGCCTCCCATTTT | CASSSRVGASHF
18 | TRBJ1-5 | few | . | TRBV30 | TGTGCCTGGAGTCGTAGCCAACCGCAGGGGATTTGGGATCAGCCCCAGCATTTT | CAWSRSQPQGIWDQPQHF
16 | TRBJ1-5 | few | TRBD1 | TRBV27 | TGTGCCAGCAGTACGGGACAGGGGTTGGGGAATCAGCCCCAGCATTTT | CASSTGQGLGNQPQHF
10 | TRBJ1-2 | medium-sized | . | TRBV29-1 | TGCAGCGTTGAAGGTTATGGCTACACCTTC | CSVEGYGYTF
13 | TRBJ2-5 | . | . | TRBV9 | TGTGCCAGCAGCCTTGGACTGAGGGAGACCCAGTACTTC | CASSLGLRETQYF
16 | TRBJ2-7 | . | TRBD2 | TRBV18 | TGTGCCAGCTCACTGACCGGGACTAGCGGATCCTACGAGCAGTACTTC | CASSLTGTSGSYEQYF
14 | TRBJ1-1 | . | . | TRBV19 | TGTGCCAGTAGTATAGCGGGGGTTTCCGCTGAAGCTTTCTTT | CASSIAGVSAEAFF
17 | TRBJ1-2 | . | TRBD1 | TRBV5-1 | TGCGCCAGCAGCCCAAGGACAGGGCCTACGGGGGGGTATGGCTACACCTTC | CASSPRTGPTGGYGYTF
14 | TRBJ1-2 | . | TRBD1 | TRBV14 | TGTGCCAGCAGCCAAGAAGGACAGGGCTATGGCTACACCTTC | CASSQEGQGYGYTF
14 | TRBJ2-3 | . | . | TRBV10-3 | TGTGCCATCAGTGGGGGGACGGGCACAGATACGCAGTATTTT | CAISGGTGTDTQYF
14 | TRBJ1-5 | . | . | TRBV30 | TGTGCCTGGAGTGTACTGAACTCTAATCAGCCCCAGCATTTT | CAWSVLNSNQPQHF
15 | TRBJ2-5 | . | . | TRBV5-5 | TGTGCCAGCAGCCCTCGAAACTTGTACCAAGAGACCCAGTACTTC | CASSPRNLYQETQYF
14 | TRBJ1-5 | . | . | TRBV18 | TGTGCCAGCTCACCAACACAGGGTCGCCAGCCCCAGCATTTT | CASSPTQGRQPQHF
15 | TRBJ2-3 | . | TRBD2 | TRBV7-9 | TGTGCCAGCAGCTCCCTAGCGGGGGGCCCGGATACGCAGTATTTT | CASSSLAGGPDTQYF
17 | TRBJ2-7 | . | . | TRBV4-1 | TGCGCCAGCAGCCAAGCCTCCCTAGCTGCCCCTGCCTACGAGCAGTACTTC | CASSQASLAAPAYEQYF
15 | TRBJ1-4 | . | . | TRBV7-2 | TGTGCCAGCAGCTCCGAGGGTAGAACTAATGAAAAACTGTTTTTT | CASSSEGRTNEKLFF
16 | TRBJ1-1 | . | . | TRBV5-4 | TGTGCCAGCAGCTTGGCCACGGGACGGATGAACACTGAAGCTTTCTTT | CASSLATGRMNTEAFF
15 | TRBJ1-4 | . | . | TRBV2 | TGTGCCAGCAGAGGGCAGGGGTTGCCTAATGAAAAACTGTTTTTT | CASRGQGLPNEKLFF
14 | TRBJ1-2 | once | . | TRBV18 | TGTGCCAGCTCACCACCGGGACGGTACTATGGCTACACCTTC | CASSPPGRYYGYTF
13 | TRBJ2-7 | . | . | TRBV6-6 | TGTGCCATCGCCTCCGGGGGGCCTTACGAGCAGTACTTC | CAIASGGPYEQYF
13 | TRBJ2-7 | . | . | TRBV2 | TGTGCCAGCAGCCCCCTAGCCGCCTATGAGCAGTACTTC | CASSPLAAYEQYF
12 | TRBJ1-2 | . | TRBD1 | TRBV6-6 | TGTGCCAGCAGTCGACAGGGATATGGCTACACCTTC | CASSRQGYGYTF
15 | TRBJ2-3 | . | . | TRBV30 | TGTGCCTGGATTCGATTGCCTCCGCCCACAGATACGCAGTATTTT | CAWIRLPPPTDTQYF
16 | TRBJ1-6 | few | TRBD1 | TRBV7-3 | TGTGCCAGCAGCGAGGGCCGGGACAGAAAAAATTCACCCCTCCACTTT | CASSEGRDRKNSPLHF
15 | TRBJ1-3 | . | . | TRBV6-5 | TGTGCCAGCAGTTACTCTAAGGGGGCTGGAAACACCATATATTTT | CASSYSKGAGNTIYF
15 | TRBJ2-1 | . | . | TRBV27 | TGTGCCAGCAGCCTACTAGGAGGCACCTACAATGAGCAGTTCTTC | CASSLLGGTYNEQFF
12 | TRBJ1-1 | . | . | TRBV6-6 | TGTGCCAGCAGTTACCTGACCCCTGAAGCTTTCTTT | CASSYLTPEAFF
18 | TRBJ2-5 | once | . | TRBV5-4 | TGTGCCAGCAGCTTGCCGGACCGAACAAAAGCGGCCCGAGAGACCCAGTACTTC | CASSLPDRTKAARETQYF
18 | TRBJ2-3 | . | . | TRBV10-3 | TGTGCCATCAGTGTTGTCTTTGCAGACAGGTATCGCACAGATACGCAGTATTTT | CAISVVFADRYRTDTQYF
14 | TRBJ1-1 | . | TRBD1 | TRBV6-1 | TGTGCCAGCAGTTCGGGACAGCCGAACACTGAAGCTTTCTTT | CASSSGQPNTEAFF
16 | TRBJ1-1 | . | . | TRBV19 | TGTGCCAGTACTACCTTTACCGGGACATCGAACACTGAAGCTTTCTTT | CASTTFTGTSNTEAFF
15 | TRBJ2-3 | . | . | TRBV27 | TGTGCCAGCAGTTTATCGATGGCGGGAACAGATACGCAGTATTTT | CASSLSMAGTDTQYF
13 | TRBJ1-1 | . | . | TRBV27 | TGTGCCAGCAGTTTACAGGGAGTCACTGAAGCTTTCTTT | CASSLQGVTEAFF
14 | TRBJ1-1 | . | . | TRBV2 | TGTGCCAGCAGTGAAGCGCGGAGGAACACTGAAGCTTTCTTT | CASSEARRNTEAFF
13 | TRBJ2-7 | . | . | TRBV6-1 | TGTGCCAGCCAGGACCACCCCGCAGGAGAGCAGTACTTC | CASQDHPAGEQYF
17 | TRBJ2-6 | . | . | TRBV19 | TGTGCCAGTAAGGTCACAGGGCCCTACTCTGGGGCCAACGTCCTGACTTTC | CASKVTGPYSGANVLTF
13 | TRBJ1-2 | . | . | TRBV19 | TGTGCCAGTAGTACCCCCCAGGGCTATGGCTACACCTTC | CASSTPQGYGYTF
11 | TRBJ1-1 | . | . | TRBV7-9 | TGTGCCAGCGGACGGAACACTGAAGCTTTCTTT | CASGRNTEAFF